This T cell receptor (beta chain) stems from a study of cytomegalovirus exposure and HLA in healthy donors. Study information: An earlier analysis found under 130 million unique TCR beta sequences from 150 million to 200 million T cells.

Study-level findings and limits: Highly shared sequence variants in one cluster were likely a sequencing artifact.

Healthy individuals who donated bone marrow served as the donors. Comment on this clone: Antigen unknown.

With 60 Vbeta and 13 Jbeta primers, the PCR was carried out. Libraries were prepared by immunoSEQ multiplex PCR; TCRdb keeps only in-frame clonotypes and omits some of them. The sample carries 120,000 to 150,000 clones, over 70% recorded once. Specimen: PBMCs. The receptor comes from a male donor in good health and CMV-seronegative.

The CDR3, as DNA: TGTGCCAGCAGTTCTAGGACAGGGACCATGAACACTGAAGCTTTCTTT. Its translation: CASSSRTGTMNTEAFF. The gene calls are TRBV6-6 and TRBJ1-1; 8 bases map to TRBD1. V trimming: 4 bases; J trimming: 0 bases; junction bases outside the gene matches: 7. The CDR3 runs 16 residues. Germline V gene data show CDR1 as MNHNY and CDR2 as SVGAGI (reference sequence).